A selection of T cell receptor beta chains follows, all from one sample in a study of STAT5B mutations in CD4+ large granular lymphocyte leukemia. Sequencing was performed with immunoSEQ multiplex PCR; in TCRdb, only in-frame clones are kept and a portion is missing. The table includes tens of thousands of clones, 80% to 90% detected once. Input material: CD4+ T cells from blood buffy coats. The source of these receptors is a human donor in good health. Both conserved end residues are part of each CDR3. Each record gives: V gene, clone size, D gene, J gene, CDR3 protein, CDR3 DNA. A D gene is named only where the DNA matches it firmly. The size entry is marked missing in some rows and otherwise reads once, few, many or a size class.

TRBV7-8	-	TRBD1	TRBJ1-3	CASSYRGAGNTIYF	TGTGCCAGCAGCTACAGGGGAGCTGGAAACACCATATATTTT
TRBV5-8	-	-	TRBJ1-1	CAAVTANTEAFF	TGTGCCGCGGTGACAGCGAACACTGAAGCTTTCTTT
TRBV4-3	-	TRBD1	TRBJ1-1	CASSLTGDNTEAFF	TGCGCCAGCAGCCTAACAGGGGATAACACTGAAGCTTTCTTT
TRBV7-9	-	-	TRBJ2-1	CASSPPWGDVSYNEQFF	TGTGCCAGCAGCCCACCCTGGGGAGATGTTTCCTACAATGAGCAGTTCTTC
TRBV19	once	TRBD1	TRBJ2-1	CATSGQGDNEQFF	TGTGCCACCTCGGGACAGGGGGACAATGAGCAGTTCTTC
TRBV6-5	-	-	TRBJ2-5	CASSFPGRTYQETQYF	TGTGCCAGCAGTTTCCCCGGGCGGACGTACCAAGAGACCCAGTACTTC
TRBV10-3	-	-	TRBJ2-7	CAISESRQGGYEQYF	TGTGCCATCAGTGAGTCCCGACAGGGAGGCTACGAGCAGTACTTC
TRBV10-1	-	TRBD1	TRBJ2-7	CASSSGTESYEQYF	TGCGCCAGCTCTTCTGGGACAGAAAGCTACGAGCAGTACTTC
TRBV19	once	TRBD2	TRBJ2-1	CASSIPAGDRPLKQFF	TGTGCCAGTAGTATCCCCGCGGGAGACCGGCCTTTGAAGCAGTTCTTC
TRBV6-5	-	TRBD2	TRBJ2-7	CASSYGGSGGIYEQYF	TGTGCCAGCAGTTACGGGGGAAGCGGGGGAATCTACGAGCAGTACTTC
TRBV19	-	TRBD1	TRBJ1-5	CASSGQGGSQPQHF	TGTGCCAGTAGTGGACAGGGGGGTAGTCAGCCCCAGCATTTT
TRBV6-1	-	TRBD2	TRBJ2-7	CASSEAGGLAGDEQYF	TGTGCCAGCAGTGAGGCTGGTGGGCTAGCGGGAGACGAGCAGTACTTC
TRBV21-1	-	-	TRBJ2-1	CASIAKQGTRVHNEQFF	TGTGCCAGCATTGCAAAACAGGGGACTAGGGTCCACAATGAGCAGTTCTTC
TRBV11-2	-	-	TRBJ1-1	CASRLSGATEAFF	TGTGCCAGCAGACTAAGCGGGGCCACTGAAGCTTTCTTT
TRBV7-9	-	-	TRBJ1-1	CASSLKGSTEAFF	TGTGCCAGCAGCTTAAAGGGGAGTACTGAAGCTTTCTTT
TRBV4-2	-	-	TRBJ1-1	CASGRGAGGTEAFF	TGTGCCAGCGGCCGGGGGGCCGGGGGCACTGAAGCTTTCTTT
TRBV4-3	-	-	TRBJ2-1	CASSLSGLASPFF	TGCGCCAGCAGCCTTTCTGGGCTAGCCTCCCCCTTCTTC
TRBV19	-	-	TRBJ2-3	CASSPISSTDTQYF	TGTGCCAGTAGTCCCATTAGTAGCACAGATACGCAGTATTTT
TRBV7-2	-	TRBD1	TRBJ2-6	CASSPPPDRDGANVLTF	TGTGCCAGCAGCCCCCCCCCGGACAGGGATGGGGCCAACGTCCTGACTTTC
TRBV6-5	-	-	TRBJ1-2	CASSFQLGVNGYTF	TGTGCCAGCAGTTTCCAGTTAGGGGTGAATGGCTACACCTTC
TRBV21-1	once	-	TRBJ2-7	CASSRVGDEQYF	TGTGCCAGCAGCAGGGTCGGGGACGAGCAGTACTTC
TRBV7-2	-	TRBD2	TRBJ2-1	CASSLGFVGGSYNEQFF	TGTGCCAGCAGCTTAGGATTTGTGGGAGGGTCCTACAATGAGCAGTTCTTC
TRBV2	-	-	TRBJ1-2	CASSENPSVPNYGYTF	TGTGCCAGCAGTGAAAACCCCTCAGTTCCTAACTATGGCTACACCTTC
TRBV6-4	-	-	TRBJ2-2	CASSDYREGPGELFF	TGTGCCAGCAGTGATTACAGGGAGGGCCCCGGGGAGCTGTTTTTT